The clone carrying this T cell receptor (beta chain) was counted between two and nine times. This entry is derived from a study of blood T cell repertoires in COVID-19. For the study at large: PBMCs, B-cell-depleted T cells, or T cells provided the cDNA or gDNA that made up the material.

Per the original data handling: Nucleated cell counts were estimated from reference gene primer amplification. Generated by immunoSEQ multiplex PCR, the TCRdb table keeps only in-frame clones and is missing some. The V and J calls and the clone size are those of that table, but D and trimming were determined from the DNA. The sample consists of roughly 230,000 clones, more than 80% of them appearing once. This CDR3 is built from 11 residues. The J segment lost 8 bases and the V segment lost 5 bases, leaving 0 bases of the junction unmatched. The germline V gene has CDR1 MNHEY and CDR2 SVGEGT. This sequence joins TRBV6-2 or TRBV6-3 and TRBJ2-1; 7 bases fit TRBD1. Material for sequencing was peripheral blood. The sequence derives from a human donor in a cohort sampled during active COVID-19. The CDR3 protein is CASSQGDEQFF. The CDR3 DNA reads TGTGCCAGCAGTCAGGGGGATGAGCAGTTCTTC.